The 28 T cell receptor beta chains below all came from one sample that was sequenced in a study of blood T cell repertoires in COVID-19. TCRdb keeps only in-frame clones here, not all; method: immunoSEQ multiplex PCR. The repertoire holds tens of thousands of clones, with 81% as singletons. Material for sequencing was peripheral blood. The origin of the receptors is a woman in her fifties or sixties with acute or convalescent COVID-19.

The chain has TRBV6-5 and TRBJ2-3; TRBD1 might be the D (5 bases). The CDR3 contains 14 residues. V dropped 6 bases and J dropped 1 base, with 11 bases sitting between them. Looked up from germline, CDR1 is MNHEY and CDR2 is SVGAGI. The CDR3 loop reads CASSQGFGTDTQYF. Here the CDR3 DNA reads TGTGCCAGCAGCCAGGGTTTCGGCACAGATACGCAGTATTTT.

This chain links TRBV27 with TRBJ2-1, with TRBD2 as a possible D gene (6 bases). The CDR3 covers 14 residues. Germline V lookup: CDR1 MNHEY, CDR2 SMNVEV (reference sequence). V lost 0 bases, J lost 10 bases, and 13 bases lay in between. The DNA for the CDR3 is TGTGCCAGCAGTTTATCACCGACTAGTTTCGAGCAGTTCTTC. This encodes CASSLSPTSFEQFF.

The chain is built from TRBV5-6 and TRBJ2-2; 7 bases are a match to TRBD2. The CDR3 runs 18 residues. Germline CDR1 and CDR2: SGHDT and YYEEEE. J was trimmed by 0 bases and V by 7 bases; bases with no gene match: 15. The CDR3 region is CASGGGQSLSANTGELFF. In DNA, the CDR3 is TGTGCCAGCGGGGGAGGGCAGAGTCTTTCCGCGAACACCGGGGAGCTGTTTTTT.

The chain employs TRBV5-8 and TRBJ1-5; D remains ambiguous. Germline CDR1 is SGHTS and CDR2 is YDEGEE. The ends were cut back, 2 bases at V and 1 base at J, with 16 bases in the middle. This CDR3 is 17 amino acids long. The CDR3: CASSFGDLGVSNQPQHF. CDR3 DNA sequence: TGTGCCAGCAGCTTCGGAGACCTGGGAGTCAGCAATCAGCCCCAGCATTTT.

This clone was seen a handful of times. The V call is TRBV5-6, the J call TRBJ2-1; the D gene is possibly TRBD1 (6 bases). The CDR3 length is 17 residues. Between the trimmed V and J ends, which lost 1 base and 4 bases, there was a span of 18 bases. CDR1 and CDR2 (germline): SGHDT, YYEEEE. CDR3 sequence (DNA): TGTGCCAGCAGCTTGTACCCGGGACATACTACTTACAATGAGCAGTTCTTC. Translation: CASSLYPGHTTYNEQFF.

The chain couples TRBV2 to TRBJ2-2; D might be TRBD2 (6 bases). The CDR3 is 15 residues long. CDR1 is SNHLY, CDR2 FYNNEI, per germline. Trimming removed 6 bases at V and 1 base at J, with 12 bases between. The CDR3 reads CASRRGSGNTGELFF. CDR3 coding DNA: TGTGCCAGCAGGAGGGGTAGCGGGAACACCGGGGAGCTGTTTTTT. Full variable domain (missing parts from reference TRBV2 and TRBJ2-2): EPEVTQTPSHQVTQMGQEVILRCVPISNHLYFYWYRQILGQKVEFLVSFYNNEISEKSEIFDDQFSVERPDGSNFTLKIRSTKLEDSAMYFCASRRGSGNTGELFFGEGSRLTVL.

The chain links TRBV27 to TRBJ2-7; 7 positions match TRBD1. Germline-derived CDR1 and CDR2 are MNHEY and SMNVEV (reference sequence). The V gene end was trimmed by 2 bases and the J gene end by 6 bases; junction bases not matched to a gene: 4. This CDR3 is 13 amino acids long. As DNA, the CDR3 is TGTGCCAGCAGTTTAGACAGGGTGGGCGAGCAGTACTTC. Translating gives CASSLDRVGEQYF.

This clone appeared a single time. The chain is built from TRBV21-1 and TRBJ2-5; the table's D call of TRBD2 was not tested on the DNA. TRBV21-1 is termed a pseudogene. The CDR3 loop spans 18 amino acids. The DNA of the CDR3 is TGTGCCAGCAGCTCAAAGGGTGGACTAGCGGGGGAGAAAGAGACCCAGTACTTC. It is translated as CASSSKGGLAGEKETQYF.

V is TRBV21-1 and J is TRBJ1-2; the table calls TRBD1, which could not be checked here. TRBV21-1 is noted as a pseudogene. This CDR3 is 16 amino acids long. CDR3 region: CASSKGMGSPNYGYTF. For the CDR3, the DNA is TGTGCCAGCAGCAAAGGAATGGGCAGCCCTAACTATGGCTACACCTTC.

The genes are TRBV11-1 and TRBJ2-2, with TRBD1 matching over 9 bases. The junction had 2 bases not matched to a gene; V was cut back by 5 bases and J by 7 bases. This CDR3 comprises 13 residues. Germline V lookup: CDR1 SGHAT, CDR2 FQDESV (reference sequence). CDR3 loop: CASSGTGFGELFF. CDR3 coding DNA: TGTGCCAGCAGCGGGACAGGGTTCGGGGAGCTGTTTTTT.

This chain links TRBV5-1 with TRBJ1-6; a possible D gene is TRBD1 (6 bases). Trimming took 1 base from V and 10 from J, leaving 18 bases between them. The germline CDR1 and CDR2 sequences are SGHRS and YFSETQ. The CDR3 spans 16 residues. The CDR3 spells CASSLSSGIQGSPLHF. For the CDR3, the DNA is TGCGCCAGCAGCTTGTCTTCCGGCATCCAGGGGTCACCCCTCCACTTT.

The chain joins TRBV5-1 to TRBJ2-3; 13 bases align to TRBD2. The CDR3 is 18 residues long. Germline CDR1 SGHRS, CDR2 YFSETQ. V lost 2 bases, J lost 1 base, and 7 bases stayed unmatched. CDR3 sequence: CASSFSGLAGVGTDTQYF. The CDR3 coding sequence is TGCGCCAGCAGCTTTAGCGGACTAGCGGGAGTTGGCACAGATACGCAGTATTTT.

V and J are TRBV9 and TRBJ2-3, with TRBD2 matching 7 bases. From germline, CDR1 is SGDLS and CDR2 YYNGEE. This CDR3 has 17 amino acids. With V trimmed by 0 bases and J by 0 bases, 7 bases remained unmatched. DNA for the CDR3: TGTGCCAGCAGCGTAGCTGGCGGGGGAACTAGCACAGATACGCAGTATTTT. As protein: CASSVAGGGTSTDTQYF.

The V call is TRBV5-6, the J call TRBJ1-4, with 7 bases aligning to TRBD1. The germline V gene has CDR1 SGHDT and CDR2 YYEEEE. This CDR3 spans 15 amino acids. The ends lost 4 bases at V and 8 bases at J; junction bases unmatched: 11. DNA for the CDR3: TGTGCCAGCAGCCCGAGGAGGCAGGGGGTGGAAAAACTGTTTTTT. It translates to CASSPRRQGVEKLFF.

The chain uses TRBV24-1 and TRBJ1-4; the D is unclear. The CDR3 length is 15 residues. V was trimmed by 2 bases and J by 2 bases, leaving 8 bases between them. The germline CDR1 and CDR2 sequences are KGHDR and SFDVKD. As DNA, the CDR3 is TGTGCCACCAGTGATTCGGGAGGGACTAATGAAAAACTGTTTTTT. Encoded protein: CATSDSGGTNEKLFF.

The gene calls are TRBV6-5 and TRBJ1-1, with D possibly being TRBD1 (6 bases). From germline, CDR1 is MNHEY and CDR2 SVGAGI. V lost 4 bases, J lost 5 bases, and 17 bases lay in between. The CDR3 has 15 amino acids. The CDR3 nucleotides are TGTGCCAGCAGTTCCTGGACAGCATTTAAGACTGAAGCTTTCTTT. This encodes CASSSWTAFKTEAFF.

The V gene is TRBV6-5, the J gene TRBJ1-5; D is undetermined. The CDR3 is made up of 14 amino acids. Trimming cost V 6 bases and J 2 bases, with 11 bases left between them. Germline lookup yields CDR1 MNHEY and CDR2 SVGAGI. The CDR3 sequence: CASSQFGGNQPQHF. The CDR3 DNA follows: TGTGCCAGCAGCCAGTTTGGAGGCAATCAGCCCCAGCATTTT.

J is TRBJ2-2 and V is TRBV10-3; 7 positions agree with TRBD2. Looked up from germline, CDR1 is ENHRY and CDR2 is SYGVKD. The CDR3 totals 13 residues. Trimming at V came to 11 bases and at J to 7 bases, leaving 10 bases not matched to a gene. CDR3 nucleotides: TGTGCCGTCATGGGAGCGGGGCACGGGGAGCTGTTTTTT. Translated, it gives CAVMGAGHGELFF.

V gene TRBV12-3 or TRBV12-4 combines with J gene TRBJ2-7; TRBD2 might be the D (5 bases). V dropped 7 bases and J dropped 6 bases, with 16 bases sitting between them. The CDR3 is made up of 13 amino acids. CDR3 loop: CASTRTDSGEQYF. CDR3 nucleotide sequence: TGTGCCAGCACCCGGACTGATTCTGGCGAGCAGTACTTC.

This clone has a handful of counts. The V gene is TRBV25-1, the J gene TRBJ1-6; 8 bases match TRBD1. Germline V gene sequence: CDR1 MGHDK, CDR2 SYGVNS. The CDR3 loop spans 14 amino acids. V shed 3 bases and J 9 bases; nucleotides not matched to a gene: 4. This chain's CDR3 is CASSEPGQVSPLHF. In DNA form, the CDR3 reads TGTGCCAGCAGTGAGCCGGGACAGGTTTCACCCCTCCACTTT.

This clone was found a few times. The J gene is TRBJ1-2, the V gene TRBV27; unclear D gene. In germline, CDR1 is MNHEY, CDR2 SMNVEV (reference sequence). The CDR3 covers 14 residues. Trimming stripped 6 bases from V and 1 base from J, with 12 bases between. This CDR3 reads CASRTSGGNYGYTF. The CDR3 DNA is TGTGCCAGCAGAACATCGGGAGGTAACTATGGCTACACCTTC.

J is TRBJ1-1 and V is TRBV5-6, with D possibly TRBD1 on 5 matching bases. This CDR3 is built from 11 residues. Germline CDR1 SGHDT, CDR2 YYEEEE. V was shortened by 1 base and J by 11 bases, with 9 bases between the two germline ends. This CDR3 reads CASSLLGVAFF. In DNA form, the CDR3 reads TGTGCCAGCAGCTTGTTAGGGGTGGCTTTCTTT.

The chain carries TRBV7-3 and TRBJ2-1; D unresolved. Trimming cost V 0 bases and J 3 bases, with 6 bases left between them. CDR3 length: 14 residues. Per germline, CDR1 SGHTA and CDR2 FQGTGA. The CDR3 DNA reads TGTGCCAGCAGCTTAACGGCTGGCTACAATGAGCAGTTCTTC. This translates into CASSLTAGYNEQFF. Full variable domain (remainder filled in from reference TRBV7-3 and TRBJ2-1): GAGVSQTPSNKVTEKGKYVELRCDPISGHTALYWYRQSLGQGPEFLIYFQGTGAADDSGLPNDRFFAVRPEGSVSTLKIQRTERGDSAVYLCASSLTAGYNEQFFGPGTRLTVL.

This clone was counted a few times. The chain joins TRBV19 to TRBJ1-5, with D possibly matching TRBD1 (5 bases). The V end was cut by 3 bases, the J end by 1 base, with 13 bases between. The CDR3 loop spans 16 amino acids. CDR1 is LNHDA and CDR2 is SQIVND in the germline V gene (reference sequence). For the CDR3, the DNA is TGTGCCAGTAGTATGGGCGGGGGGTTGAGCAATCAGCCCCAGCATTTT. It translates to CASSMGGGLSNQPQHF.

This chain uses TRBV12-3 or TRBV12-4 with TRBJ1-1; possibly TRBD1 for D (6 bases). V was shortened by 3 bases and J by 6 bases, with 8 bases between the two germline ends. This CDR3 has 12 residues. In DNA, the CDR3 is TGTGCCAGCAGTTTTCGACAGGCTGAAGCTTTCTTT. Translation: CASSFRQAEAFF.

This clone was detected once. The chain couples TRBV28 to TRBJ2-7; weak D call: TRBD1 (6 bases). The V end lost 3 bases, the J end lost 7 bases, and 10 bases lay between the germline ends. Germline lookup yields CDR1 MDHEN and CDR2 SYDVKM. This CDR3 is built from 12 residues. DNA of the CDR3: TGTGCCAGCAGTTTGGGGCAGGGGGAGCAGTACTTC. Protein sequence: CASSLGQGEQYF.

The rearrangement joins TRBV2 to TRBJ2-5; weak D call: TRBD2 (6 bases). This CDR3 comprises 15 residues. Germline CDR1 and CDR2: SNHLY and FYNNEI. The ends were cut back, 5 bases at V and 6 bases at J, with 19 bases in the middle. Written as DNA, the CDR3 is TGTGCCAGCAGTTCTGGGGTGGAGGGGACGAAGACCCAGTACTTC. It codes for CASSSGVEGTKTQYF. The whole variable domain, filled in from reference TRBV2 and TRBJ2-5, reads EPEVTQTPSHQVTQMGQEVILRCVPISNHLYFYWYRQILGQKVEFLVSFYNNEISEKSEIFDDQFSVERPDGSNFTLKIRSTKLEDSAMYFCASSSGVEGTKTQYFGPGTRLLVL.

This rearrangement joins TRBV7-9 to TRBJ2-5; 9 positions match TRBD2. V lost 2 bases, J lost 4 bases, and 2 bases stayed unmatched. Germline CDR1 SEHNR, CDR2 FQNEAQ (reference sequence). The CDR3 runs 14 residues. CDR3 loop: CASSLLAGAETQYF. The CDR3 nucleotides are TGTGCCAGCAGCTTATTAGCGGGGGCAGAGACCCAGTACTTC. Together with reference TRBV7-9 and TRBJ2-5, the CDR3 gives the full variable domain: DTGVSQNPRHKITKRGQNVTFRCDPISEHNRLYWYRQTLGQGPEFLTYFQNEAQLEKSRLLSDRFSAERPKGSFSTLEIQRTEQGDSAMYLCASSLLAGAETQYFGPGTRLLVL.